This T cell receptor beta chain was recorded in a study of shared clonotypes between healthy human individuals (dated by TCRdb to 2018 to 2020). About the study as a whole: A few men and two women, aged 18 to 49 years, made up the cohort. For each donor, CD4 naive and CD4 memory were each run on three plates, CD8 naive on two plates, and CD8 memory on one plate. Blood TCR repertoires of about five healthy adults were deeply sequenced to estimate repertoire size and the extent of clonotype sharing between individuals. Different laboratories and diverse techniques were used to prepare libraries and sequence TCR repertoires, to increase sequencing depth and limit assay-specific biases. Leukapheresis yielded between about 0.8 and 8.9 billion PBMCs per donor. Paper-wide results and their limitations: Naive subsets generally had larger estimated clonotype richness than memory subsets. Compared with non-shared clonotypes, clonotypes shared by all four sorted-subset donors had higher generation probabilities. When a few donors were compared, the shared fraction of clonotypes was about 5.4% for naive CD4, 3.5% to 4% for naive CD8, about 2.5% for memory CD4, and approximately 0.4% for memory CD8. Sampling was restricted to blood, and TCR repertoires in tissue are likely to differ from TCR repertoires in blood. Because the study included only a small number of donors, the genetic and exposure-history diversity represented was limited. Even with the large sequencing depth, rarefaction of the sorted-subset datasets indicated that sequencing was incomplete. Pairwise subsampling indicated that sequencing depth was expected to affect the degree of clonotype sharing among donors.

Using the deep immunoSEQ assay, multiplex PCR amplified TCR CDR3 regions from genomic DNA. Extracted genomic DNA from each cell subset was spread evenly across all wells of several immunoSEQ 96-well plates, with each plate serving as a replicate. Each replicate PCR for sorted subsets received roughly 0.2 ug genomic DNA, equal to roughly 30,000 T cell genomes. Purified libraries were quantified with a Qubit 3.0 fluorometer, sized on a Bioanalyzer 2100, and re-quantified with the KAPA Library Quantification kit. A separate single-read 150-cycle Illumina NextSeq 550 flow cell was used to sequence each immunoSEQ 96-well plate. In the authors' own workflow: Because only junctional sequences without quality scores were contained in the immunoSEQ output, filtering matching that applied to full-length reads could not be performed. To assign V/J genes and CDR3, sequences were annotated using PyIR, a Python wrapper for IgBLAST v1.9, with IMGT germline references. Reads were filtered out if the reads had weak V/J assignments (E-value above 1e-6), no CDR3, stop codons, out-of-frame junctions, or ambiguous translated residues. V3J clonotypes were defined as sequences sharing the same inferred V gene, J gene, and CDR3 amino acid sequence. To compute the percentage overlap between repertoires, the number of shared unique clonotypes was divided by the size of the smaller repertoire. Three approaches were used to assess repertoire richness: RTK rarefaction, the Chao1 estimator, and Recon v2.1 estimates of unobserved clonotypes. For all TCRbeta clonotypes obtained by the gDNA method from several donors, generation probabilities were computed with OLGA. The immuneACCESS repertoire file appears here via TCRdb, limited to in-frame rearrangements. These files lack a portion of the clones; in checked studies, under half of the deficit traces to unresolved V genes, and the cause of the others is not known. V, J and clone size reflect that table, while D and trimming were determined from the DNA. Here the sample has about 1,900,000 clones; about 95% occur a single time. The leading ten clones occupy 1% to 1.5% of the sample.

The table lists this clone with a count of one. Its target antigen remains unknown. Base qualities are not recorded, but no much larger clone differs from it by a single base. From V the trimming removes 5 bases and from J it removes 3 bases, while the gene matches leave 8 bases of the junction unaccounted for. From its cysteine to its phenylalanine, the CDR3 spans 16 amino acids. The read is trimmed to its CDR3 DNA, 48 bases read in frame from base 1. The germline V gene supplies CDR1 SGHTA and CDR2 FQGNSA. CD8 naive samples consisted of CD45RO-negative cells that were positively selected for CCR7, yielding a CD45RA+CCR7+ population without TemRA cells. The donors were healthy, HIV-negative adults who had no recently reported acute infections or vaccinations. Every donor was a Caucasian adult living in Nashville, Tennessee, USA. Blood was obtained by leukapheresis, after which PBMCs were separated by Ficoll-Histopaque density gradient centrifugation and cryopreserved in liquid nitrogen vapor phase. Analytical flow cytometry was used to check the purity and quantity of each magnetically sorted T cell population. Each sorted fraction had its genomic DNA isolated and then quantified by UV absorbance on a Nanodrop 2000c.

The rearranged chain carries TRBV7-2 and TRBJ2-7, and 12 bases in between align with TRBD2. The clonotype originates from a man younger than 30 in good health. Sequencing was performed on naive CD8+ T cells sorted from blood. The cell subset or site label, read with the paper, signifies: CD45RA+CCR7+. The CDR3 here reads CASSPATSGGLYEQYF. The base sequence is TGTGCCAGCAGCCCAGCGACTAGCGGGGGCCTCTACGAGCAGTACTTC.